The rows below give T cell receptor beta chains drawn from one sample of a study of shared clonotypes between healthy human individuals. TCRdb's table, derived via immunoSEQ multiplex PCR, lists solely in-frame clones and lacks some. The table has about 470,000 clones, about four fifths seen once. The sequencing sample was made of PBMCs. These receptors all come from a middle-aged woman in good health. Some clones in this sample may be carry-over from other donors' samples. The CDR3 runs from the conserved cysteine through the conserved F or W. Each record gives: clone size, J gene, V gene, D gene, CDR3 protein, CDR3 DNA. A D gene is named only where the DNA matches it firmly. Clone sizes are given selectively: once, few, many, or a class where the clone is expanded.

NA	TRBJ2-7	TRBV4-1	TRBD2	CASSLTSGRAYEQYF	TGCGCCAGCAGCCTGACTAGCGGGAGGGCGTACGAGCAGTACTTC
many	TRBJ2-1	TRBV10-3	TRBD2	CATGGLADYNEQFF	TGTGCCACCGGGGGACTAGCGGATTACAATGAGCAGTTCTTC
NA	TRBJ2-1	TRBV10-3	NA	CAISTGSNEQFF	TGTGCCATCAGCACCGGGTCCAATGAGCAGTTCTTC
NA	TRBJ1-2	TRBV19	TRBD1	CATRDRGFYGYTF	TGTGCCACCAGAGACAGGGGATTCTATGGCTACACCTTC
NA	TRBJ2-7	TRBV11-2	NA	CASSLDGPYEQYF	TGTGCCAGCAGCTTGGATGGGCCCTACGAGCAGTACTTC
once	TRBJ2-3	TRBV5-1	TRBD2	CASTFGLAGGPDTQYF	TGCGCCAGCACCTTCGGACTAGCGGGAGGTCCGGATACGCAGTATTTT
NA	TRBJ2-7	TRBV7-9	NA	CASSLAYQGGSNEQYF	TGTGCCAGCAGCTTAGCGTACCAGGGGGGTTCGAACGAGCAGTACTTC
NA	TRBJ2-1	TRBV2	TRBD1	CASCTGGRFQFF	TGTGCCAGCTGTACAGGGGGCCGGTTTCAGTTCTTC
NA	TRBJ2-1	TRBV7-3	TRBD2	CASSGGTSGSYNEQFF	TGTGCCAGCAGCGGCGGGACTAGCGGTTCCTACAATGAGCAGTTCTTC
NA	TRBJ2-3	TRBV5-1	TRBD2	CASSYGLAENTQYF	TGCGCCAGCAGCTATGGCCTAGCGGAAAATACGCAGTATTTT
once	TRBJ2-1	TRBV29-1	TRBD1	CSVKTGAGNEQFF	TGCAGCGTTAAGACAGGGGCGGGCAATGAGCAGTTCTTC
NA	TRBJ2-2	TRBV9	NA	CASSVAAGTNTGELFF	TGTGCCAGCAGCGTAGCTGCGGGCACGAACACCGGGGAGCTGTTTTTT
NA	TRBJ2-1	TRBV10-2	TRBD2	CASSVGGSYNEQFF	TGCGCCAGCAGTGTGGGAGGGTCCTACAATGAGCAGTTCTTC
few	TRBJ2-5	TRBV10-3	NA	CAISERLPGETQYF	TGTGCCATCAGTGAGAGGCTACCCGGGGAGACCCAGTACTTC
NA	TRBJ1-2	TRBV15	TRBD1	CATSRDNRGPYGYTF	TGTGCCACCAGCAGAGATAACAGGGGGCCTTATGGCTACACCTTC
once	TRBJ2-2	TRBV5-1	NA	CASSLDLASTGELFF	TGCGCCAGCAGCTTGGATTTGGCCTCCACCGGGGAGCTGTTTTTT
NA	TRBJ2-5	TRBV6-1	TRBD1	CASNQDRTQETQYF	TGTGCCAGCAACCAGGACAGGACCCAAGAGACCCAGTACTTC
NA	TRBJ2-7	TRBV4-3	TRBD2	CASSQDRKAGGAYEQYF	TGCGCCAGCAGCCAAGATAGGAAAGCGGGAGGAGCCTACGAGCAGTACTTC
NA	TRBJ1-1	TRBV5-1	NA	CASSLEVNTEAFF	TGCGCCAGCAGCCTAGAAGTGAACACTGAAGCTTTCTTT
NA	TRBJ2-5	TRBV6-6	TRBD2	CASSPGLDPYQETQYF	TGTGCCAGCAGCCCCGGACTAGACCCTTACCAAGAGACCCAGTACTTC
NA	TRBJ2-1	TRBV9	TRBD2	CASSVGGAGGPSYNEQFF	TGTGCCAGCAGCGTAGGAGGGGCGGGAGGTCCTTCCTACAATGAGCAGTTCTTC
NA	TRBJ2-3	TRBV5-1	TRBD2	CASSPGTSLDTQYF	TGCGCCAGCAGCCCAGGGACTAGCCTAGATACGCAGTATTTT
NA	TRBJ2-7	TRBV28	NA	CASSLLSYEQYF	TGTGCCAGCAGTTTGCTGTCCTACGAGCAGTACTTC
few	TRBJ2-3	TRBV5-4	NA	CASSLGGLTDTQYF	TGTGCCAGCAGCTTGGGGGGCCTCACAGATACGCAGTATTTT
few	TRBJ2-7	TRBV4-2	NA	CASSRDSYEQYF	TGTGCCAGCAGCCGAGACTCCTACGAGCAGTACTTC
NA	TRBJ2-2	TRBV6-5	NA	CASSLLGDTGELFF	TGTGCCAGCAGTCTTTTGGGGGACACCGGGGAGCTGTTTTTT
NA	TRBJ1-6	TRBV7-9	TRBD1	CASSLGQGSSPLHF	TGTGCCAGCAGCCTAGGACAGGGATCCTCACCCCTCCACTTT
NA	TRBJ2-1	TRBV28	NA	CASSLAVEQFF	TGTGCCAGCAGTTTGGCGGTTGAGCAGTTCTTC
NA	TRBJ2-3	TRBV5-1	NA	CASSFTSPADTQYF	TGCGCCAGCAGCTTTACTAGCCCCGCAGATACGCAGTATTTT
NA	TRBJ2-5	TRBV11-2	TRBD2	CASSLGLAGTQYF	TGTGCCAGCAGCTTAGGACTAGCTGGGACCCAGTACTTC
NA	TRBJ2-7	TRBV29-1	NA	CSVGSWYEQYF	TGCAGCGTTGGATCTTGGTACGAGCAGTACTTC
NA	TRBJ2-3	TRBV6-6	NA	CASRGGGDTDTQYF	TGTGCCAGCCGGGGCGGCGGGGACACAGATACGCAGTATTTT
few	TRBJ2-5	TRBV28	NA	CASSRYFREQETQYF	TGTGCCAGCAGTCGTTATTTCCGAGAACAAGAGACCCAGTACTTC
NA	TRBJ2-1	TRBV5-1	NA	CASRISDPHNEQFF	TGCGCCAGCAGAATATCCGATCCGCACAATGAGCAGTTCTTC
NA	TRBJ2-7	TRBV7-9	NA	CASSLDMSSYEQYF	TGTGCCAGCAGCTTAGACATGAGCTCCTACGAGCAGTACTTC
NA	TRBJ1-4	TRBV28	TRBD1	CASGTGSEKLFF	TGTGCCAGCGGGACAGGGAGTGAAAAACTGTTTTTT
NA	TRBJ2-1	TRBV9	NA	CASSVEGATYDEQFF	TGTGCCAGCAGCGTGGAGGGAGCTACCTACGATGAGCAGTTCTTC
NA	TRBJ2-3	TRBV28	TRBD2	CASSFSGGRAFDTQYF	TGTGCCAGCAGTTTCAGCGGCGGGAGGGCCTTTGATACGCAGTATTTT
NA	TRBJ2-3	TRBV5-1	TRBD2	CASSSGLAGEVDTQYF	TGCGCCAGCAGCTCGGGACTAGCGGGAGAGGTAGATACGCAGTATTTT
NA	TRBJ2-7	TRBV21-1	NA	CASSKARSEQYF	TGTGCCAGCAGCAAAGCGCGAAGCGAGCAGTACTTC
NA	TRBJ2-1	TRBV5-1	NA	CASSLALDSYNEQFF	TGCGCCAGCAGCTTGGCTCTAGACTCCTACAATGAGCAGTTCTTC
NA	TRBJ2-3	TRBV18	NA	CASSETDTDTQYF	TGTGCCAGCTCAGAGACAGATACAGATACGCAGTATTTT
NA	TRBJ2-4	TRBV27	NA	CASSAELPPIAKNIQYF	TGTGCCAGCAGTGCCGAACTGCCTCCGATAGCCAAAAACATTCAGTACTTC
NA	TRBJ1-5	TRBV12-5	NA	CASGLVNGAPSNQPQHF	TGTGCTAGTGGTTTGGTAAATGGGGCTCCTAGCAATCAGCCCCAGCATTTT